The rows below give T cell receptor beta chains drawn from one sample of a study of cytomegalovirus exposure and HLA in healthy donors. Sequencing was performed with immunoSEQ multiplex PCR; in TCRdb, only in-frame clones are kept and a portion is missing. The repertoire has roughly 150,000 clones, approximately 84% of them found once; the top ten carry 25% to 30%. Material: PBMCs. These receptor sequences come from a man younger than 40 in good health and CMV-seropositive. The CDR3 runs from the conserved cysteine through the conserved F or W. Each record gives: J gene, CDR3 length, D gene, V gene, clone size, CDR3 protein, CDR3 DNA. A D gene is named only where the DNA matches it firmly. Not every row has a clone size; where given, it reads once, few, many or a size class.

TRBJ1-1 15 TRBD1 TRBV4-2 NA CASSPARTGDTEAFF TGTGCCAGCAGCCCAGCTAGGACAGGGGACACTGAAGCTTTCTTT
TRBJ1-1 14 NA TRBV7-2 NA CASSVVGGSTEAFF TGTGCCAGCAGCGTGGTTGGGGGGAGCACTGAAGCTTTCTTT
TRBJ1-2 12 NA TRBV14 NA CASSQLGYGYTF TGTGCCAGCAGCCAGCTCGGCTATGGCTACACCTTC
TRBJ1-2 14 NA TRBV6-1 NA CASSGWRGGYGYTF TGTGCCAGCAGTGGATGGAGGGGTGGGTATGGCTACACCTTC
TRBJ1-5 16 TRBD1 TRBV2 NA CASSEQGQFGNQPQHF TGTGCCAGCAGTGAGCAGGGACAGTTTGGCAATCAGCCCCAGCATTTT
TRBJ1-2 14 NA TRBV6-6 NA CASQAGGVGRGYTF TGTGCCAGCCAAGCCGGCGGGGTCGGTCGTGGCTACACCTTC
TRBJ2-4 13 NA TRBV11-2 NA CASSGGGKNIQYF TGTGCCAGCTCGGGCGGAGGGAAAAACATTCAGTACTTC
TRBJ2-5 17 NA TRBV9 NA CASSAPSSSPTQETQYF TGTGCCAGCAGCGCCCCTTCTAGTTCCCCCACACAAGAGACCCAGTACTTC
TRBJ1-2 14 TRBD1 TRBV5-1 NA CASSEAGTVYGYTF TGCGCCAGCAGCGAAGCCGGGACAGTTTATGGCTACACCTTC
TRBJ2-3 13 TRBD2 TRBV29-1 few CSGDSGGLDTQYF TGCAGCGGTGATAGCGGGGGGTTAGATACGCAGTATTTT
TRBJ2-1 13 TRBD2 TRBV7-6 NA CASLAGGDNEQFF TGTGCCAGTCTAGCGGGAGGGGACAATGAGCAGTTCTTC
TRBJ2-2 15 NA TRBV6-1 once CASSEGSGYGGELFF TGTGCCAGCAGTGAAGGATCAGGTTACGGCGGGGAGCTGTTTTTT
TRBJ1-1 14 TRBD1 TRBV6-1 NA CAGWQTGRNTEAFF TGTGCTGGATGGCAGACAGGGAGGAACACTGAAGCTTTCTTT
TRBJ1-2 14 NA TRBV5-1 NA CASSPEGENYGYTF TGCGCCAGCAGCCCCGAAGGAGAGAACTATGGCTACACCTTC
TRBJ2-1 14 TRBD2 TRBV9 NA CASSVTSAYNEQFF TGTGCCAGCAGCGTGACTAGCGCCTACAATGAGCAGTTCTTC
TRBJ2-6 15 TRBD2 TRBV6-6 once CASTLAGTGANVLTF TGTGCCAGCACTCTAGCGGGAACGGGGGCCAACGTCCTGACTTTC
TRBJ1-1 14 TRBD1 TRBV5-4 NA CASSIRGLGTEAFF TGTGCCAGCAGCATCAGGGGGCTGGGCACTGAAGCTTTCTTT
TRBJ2-7 13 NA TRBV7-9 few CASSPLSPYEQYF TGTGCCAGCAGCCCCTTAAGCCCCTACGAGCAGTACTTC
TRBJ2-1 19 TRBD2 TRBV30 NA CAWRMWEGHSLSSYNEQFF TGTGCCTGGAGGATGTGGGAGGGCCATTCCCTCAGCTCCTACAATGAGCAGTTCTTC
TRBJ2-7 15 TRBD2 TRBV13 NA CASSRTSGQAYEQYF TGTGCCAGCAGCCGGACTAGCGGGCAGGCCTACGAGCAGTACTTC
TRBJ2-5 14 TRBD2 TRBV7-9 NA CASSSLAGVETQYF TGTGCCAGCAGCTCCTTAGCGGGGGTTGAGACCCAGTACTTC